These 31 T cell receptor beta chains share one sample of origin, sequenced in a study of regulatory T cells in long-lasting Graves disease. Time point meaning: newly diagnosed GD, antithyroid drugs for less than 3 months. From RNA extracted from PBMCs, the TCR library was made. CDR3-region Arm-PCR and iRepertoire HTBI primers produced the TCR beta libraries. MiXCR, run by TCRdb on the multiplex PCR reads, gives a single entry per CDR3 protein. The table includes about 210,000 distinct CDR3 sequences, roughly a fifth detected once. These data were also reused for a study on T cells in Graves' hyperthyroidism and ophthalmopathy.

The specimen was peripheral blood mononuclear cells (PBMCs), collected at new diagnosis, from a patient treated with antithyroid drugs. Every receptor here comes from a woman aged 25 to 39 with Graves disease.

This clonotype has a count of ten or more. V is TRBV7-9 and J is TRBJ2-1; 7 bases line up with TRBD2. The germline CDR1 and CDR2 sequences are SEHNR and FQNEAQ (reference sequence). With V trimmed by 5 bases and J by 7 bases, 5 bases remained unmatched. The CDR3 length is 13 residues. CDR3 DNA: TGTGCCAGCAGCAGCGGGACTCCTAATGAGCAGTTCTTC. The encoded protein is CASSSGTPNEQFF.

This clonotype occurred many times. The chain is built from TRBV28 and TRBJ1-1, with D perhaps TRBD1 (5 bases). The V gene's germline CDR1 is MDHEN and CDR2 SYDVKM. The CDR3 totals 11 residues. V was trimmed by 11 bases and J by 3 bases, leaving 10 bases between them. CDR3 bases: TGTGCCGGTGGGGGGGACACTGAAGCTTTCTTT. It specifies CAGGGDTEAFF.

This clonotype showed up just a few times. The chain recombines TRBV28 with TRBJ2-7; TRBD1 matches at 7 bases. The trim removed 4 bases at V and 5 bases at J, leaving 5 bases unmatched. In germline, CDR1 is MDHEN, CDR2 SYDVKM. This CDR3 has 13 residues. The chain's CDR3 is CASSSPGGHEQYF. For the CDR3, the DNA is TGTGCCAGCAGTTCACCAGGGGGTCACGAGCAGTACTTC.

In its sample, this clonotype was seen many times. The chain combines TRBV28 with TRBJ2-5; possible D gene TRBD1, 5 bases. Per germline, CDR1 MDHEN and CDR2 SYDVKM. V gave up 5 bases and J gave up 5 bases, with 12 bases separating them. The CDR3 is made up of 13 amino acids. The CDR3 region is CASSITYRETQYF. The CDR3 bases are TGTGCCAGCAGTATCACCTACAGGGAGACCCAGTACTTC.

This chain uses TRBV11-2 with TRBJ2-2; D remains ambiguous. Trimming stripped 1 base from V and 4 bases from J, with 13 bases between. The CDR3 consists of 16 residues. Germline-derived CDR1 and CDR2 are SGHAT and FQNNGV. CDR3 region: CASSLVASLSTGELFF. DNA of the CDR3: TGTGCCAGCAGCTTAGTCGCCAGCCTTTCCACCGGGGAGCTGTTTTTT.

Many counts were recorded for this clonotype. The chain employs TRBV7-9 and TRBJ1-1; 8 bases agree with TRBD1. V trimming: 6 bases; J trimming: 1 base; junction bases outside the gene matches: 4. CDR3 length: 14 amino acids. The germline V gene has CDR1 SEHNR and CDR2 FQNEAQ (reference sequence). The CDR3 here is CASRSTGENTEAFF. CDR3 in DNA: TGTGCCAGCAGATCGACAGGGGAGAACACTGAAGCTTTCTTT.

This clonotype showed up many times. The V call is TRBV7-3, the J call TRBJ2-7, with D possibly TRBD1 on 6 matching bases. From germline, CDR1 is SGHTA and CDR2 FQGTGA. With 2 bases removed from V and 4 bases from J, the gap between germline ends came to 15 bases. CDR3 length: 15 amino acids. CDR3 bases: TGTGCCAGCAGCTTAGGGGGCGGGCTAAATTACGAGCAGTACTTC. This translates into CASSLGGGLNYEQYF.

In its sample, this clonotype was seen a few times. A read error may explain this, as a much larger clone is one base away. The DNA of the CDR3 is TGCGCCAGCAGCCGAGCTAAAGGGGGCGAAGCTTCCTTT. Its translation: CASSRAKGGEASF. The genes are TRBV10-2 and TRBJ1-1; 7 bases fit TRBD1. The CDR3 runs 13 residues. In germline, CDR1 is WSHSY, CDR2 SAAADI.

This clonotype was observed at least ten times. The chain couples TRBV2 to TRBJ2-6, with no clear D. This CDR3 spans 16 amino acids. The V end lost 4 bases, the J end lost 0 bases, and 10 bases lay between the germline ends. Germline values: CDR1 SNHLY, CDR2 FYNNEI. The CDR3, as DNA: TGTGCCAGCAGTGGAGCGCTTCTCTCTGGGGCCAACGTCCTGACTTTC. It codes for CASSGALLSGANVLTF.

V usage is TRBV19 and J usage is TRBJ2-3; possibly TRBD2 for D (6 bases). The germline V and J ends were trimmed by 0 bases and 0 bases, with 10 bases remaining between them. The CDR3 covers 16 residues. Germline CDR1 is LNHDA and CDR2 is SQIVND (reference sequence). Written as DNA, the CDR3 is TGTGCCAGTAGTATAGATTCCGGGACTAGCACAGATACGCAGTATTTT. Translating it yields CASSIDSGTSTDTQYF.

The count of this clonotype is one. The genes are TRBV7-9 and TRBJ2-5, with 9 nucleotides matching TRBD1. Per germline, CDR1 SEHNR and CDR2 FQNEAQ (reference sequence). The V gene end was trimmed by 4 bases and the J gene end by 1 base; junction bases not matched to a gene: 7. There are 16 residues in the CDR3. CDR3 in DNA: TGTGCCAGCAGCTCCTGGGACAGGGTGTCCCAAGAGACCCAGTACTTC. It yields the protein CASSSWDRVSQETQYF.

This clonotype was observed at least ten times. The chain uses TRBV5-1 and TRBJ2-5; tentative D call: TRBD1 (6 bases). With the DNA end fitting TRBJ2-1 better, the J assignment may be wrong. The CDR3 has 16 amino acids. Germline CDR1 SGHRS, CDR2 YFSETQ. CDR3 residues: CASSLAGGRDNNEQFF. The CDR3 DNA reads TGCGCCAGCAGCTTGGCCGGAGGCAGGGACAACAATGAGCAGTTCTTC.

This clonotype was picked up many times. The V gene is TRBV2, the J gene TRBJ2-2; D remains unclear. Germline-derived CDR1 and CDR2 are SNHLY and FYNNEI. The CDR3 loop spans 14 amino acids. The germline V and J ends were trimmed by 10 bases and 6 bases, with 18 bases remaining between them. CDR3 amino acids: CATTAATGSGELFF. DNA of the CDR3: TGTGCCACCACGGCGGCTACCGGCTCCGGGGAGCTGTTTTTT.

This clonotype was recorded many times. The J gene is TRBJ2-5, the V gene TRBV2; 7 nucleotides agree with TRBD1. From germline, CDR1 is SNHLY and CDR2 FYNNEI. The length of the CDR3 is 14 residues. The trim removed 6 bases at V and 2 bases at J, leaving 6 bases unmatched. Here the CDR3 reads CASRGDRSQETQYF. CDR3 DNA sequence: TGTGCCAGCAGGGGGGACAGATCGCAAGAGACCCAGTACTTC. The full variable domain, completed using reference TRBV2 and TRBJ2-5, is EPEVTQTPSHQVTQMGQEVILRCVPISNHLYFYWYRQILGQKVEFLVSFYNNEISEKSEIFDDQFSVERPDGSNFTLKIRSTKLEDSAMYFCASRGDRSQETQYFGPGTRLLVL.

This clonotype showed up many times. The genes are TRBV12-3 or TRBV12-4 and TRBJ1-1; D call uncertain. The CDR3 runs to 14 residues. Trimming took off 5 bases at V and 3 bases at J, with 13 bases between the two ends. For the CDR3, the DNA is TGTGCCAGCAGTCGGGCAGGAGGATACACTGAAGCTTTCTTT. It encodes CASSRAGGYTEAFF.

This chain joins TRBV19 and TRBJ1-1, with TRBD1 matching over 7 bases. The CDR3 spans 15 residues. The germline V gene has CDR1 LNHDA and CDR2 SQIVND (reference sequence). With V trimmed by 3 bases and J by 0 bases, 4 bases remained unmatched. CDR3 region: CASSIETGMNTEAFF. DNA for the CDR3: TGTGCCAGTAGTATTGAGACAGGGATGAACACTGAAGCTTTCTTT.

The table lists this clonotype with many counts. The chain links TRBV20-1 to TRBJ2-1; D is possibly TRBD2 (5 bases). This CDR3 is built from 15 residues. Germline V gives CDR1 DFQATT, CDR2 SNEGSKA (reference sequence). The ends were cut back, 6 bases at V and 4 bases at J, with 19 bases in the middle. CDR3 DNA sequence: TGCAGTGCCGATGCTGCCCTAGCAGGATACAATGAGCAGTTCTTC. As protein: CSADAALAGYNEQFF.

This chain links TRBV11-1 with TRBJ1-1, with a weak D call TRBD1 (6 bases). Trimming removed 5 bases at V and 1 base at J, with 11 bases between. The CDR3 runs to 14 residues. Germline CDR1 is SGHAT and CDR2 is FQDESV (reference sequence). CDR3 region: CASSAEQGNTEAFF. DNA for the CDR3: TGTGCCAGCAGCGCCGAACAGGGGAACACTGAAGCTTTCTTT.

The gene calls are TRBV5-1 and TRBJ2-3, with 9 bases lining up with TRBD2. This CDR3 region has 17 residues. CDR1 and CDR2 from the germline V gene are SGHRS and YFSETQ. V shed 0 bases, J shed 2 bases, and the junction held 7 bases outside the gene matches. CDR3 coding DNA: TGCGCCAGCAGCTTGGCCAGCGCGGGAGGGTCCACAGATACGCAGTATTTT. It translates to CASSLASAGGSTDTQYF.

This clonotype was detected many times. The CDR3 nucleotides read TGTGCCATCAGGGACAGGGAGAACACTGAAGCTTTCTTT. Translated: CAIRDRENTEAFF. The chain has TRBV10-3 and TRBJ1-1, with 8 bases identical to TRBD1. Trimming cost V 6 bases and J 1 base; bases outside gene matches: 1. There are 13 residues in the CDR3. CDR1 is ENHRY, CDR2 SYGVKD, per germline.

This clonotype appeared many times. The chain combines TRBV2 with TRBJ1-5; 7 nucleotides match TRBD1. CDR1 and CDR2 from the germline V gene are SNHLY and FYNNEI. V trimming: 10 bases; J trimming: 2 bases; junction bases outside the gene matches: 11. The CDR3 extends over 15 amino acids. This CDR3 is CATSRQGLGNQPQHF. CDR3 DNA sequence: TGTGCCACCAGCCGACAGGGATTAGGCAATCAGCCCCAGCATTTT.

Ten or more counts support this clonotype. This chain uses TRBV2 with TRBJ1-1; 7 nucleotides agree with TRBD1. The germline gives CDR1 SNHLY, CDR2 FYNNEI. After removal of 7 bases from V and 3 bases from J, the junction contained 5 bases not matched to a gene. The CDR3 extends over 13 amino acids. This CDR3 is CASKKGAHTEAFF. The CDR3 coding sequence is TGTGCCAGCAAGAAGGGGGCCCACACTGAAGCTTTCTTT.

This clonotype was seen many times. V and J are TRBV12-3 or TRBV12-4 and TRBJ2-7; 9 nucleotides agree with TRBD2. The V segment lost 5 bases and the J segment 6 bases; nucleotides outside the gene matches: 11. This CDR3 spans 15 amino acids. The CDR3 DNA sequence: TGTGCCAGCAGTCCTACGCGCGGGAGGGCCCCCGAGCAGTACTTC. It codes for CASSPTRGRAPEQYF.

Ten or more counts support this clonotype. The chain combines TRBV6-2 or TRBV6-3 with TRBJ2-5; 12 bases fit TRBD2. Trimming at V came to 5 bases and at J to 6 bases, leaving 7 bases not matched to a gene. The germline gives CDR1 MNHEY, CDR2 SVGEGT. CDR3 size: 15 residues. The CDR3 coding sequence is TGTGCCAGCAGTCCTCTAGCGGGAGGGCAGAAGACCCAGTACTTC. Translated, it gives CASSPLAGGQKTQYF.

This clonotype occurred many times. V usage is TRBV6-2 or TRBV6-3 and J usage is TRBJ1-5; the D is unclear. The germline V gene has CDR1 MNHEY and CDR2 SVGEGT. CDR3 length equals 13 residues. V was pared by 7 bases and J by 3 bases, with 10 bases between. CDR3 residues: CASKSYTNQPQHF. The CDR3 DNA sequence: TGTGCCAGCAAGAGTTATACCAATCAGCCCCAGCATTTT.

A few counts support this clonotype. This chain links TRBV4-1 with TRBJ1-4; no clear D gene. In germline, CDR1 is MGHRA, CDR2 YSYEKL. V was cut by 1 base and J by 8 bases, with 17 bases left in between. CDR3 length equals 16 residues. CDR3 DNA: TGCGCCAGCAGCCAAGCCTCTATTTTGGATAAGGAAAAACTGTTTTTT. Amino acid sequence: CASSQASILDKEKLFF.

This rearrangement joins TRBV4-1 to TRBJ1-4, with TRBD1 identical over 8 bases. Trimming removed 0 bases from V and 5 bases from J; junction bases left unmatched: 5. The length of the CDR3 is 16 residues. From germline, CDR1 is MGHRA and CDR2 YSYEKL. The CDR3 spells CASSQDDRGFNEKLFF. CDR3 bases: TGCGCCAGCAGCCAAGATGACAGGGGATTCAATGAAAAACTGTTTTTT.

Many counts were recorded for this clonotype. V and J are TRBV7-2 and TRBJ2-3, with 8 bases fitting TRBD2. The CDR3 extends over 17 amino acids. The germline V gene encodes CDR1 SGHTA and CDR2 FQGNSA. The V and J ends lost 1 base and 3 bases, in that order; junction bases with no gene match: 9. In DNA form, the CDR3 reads TGTGCCAGCAGCTTAGAATCAGCGGGAGTGCGTACAGATACGCAGTATTTT. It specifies CASSLESAGVRTDTQYF.

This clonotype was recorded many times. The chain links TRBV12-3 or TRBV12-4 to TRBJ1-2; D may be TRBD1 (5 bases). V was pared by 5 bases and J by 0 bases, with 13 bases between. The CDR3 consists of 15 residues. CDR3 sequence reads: CASSARVTANYGYTF. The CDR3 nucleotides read TGTGCCAGCAGTGCCAGGGTAACTGCTAACTATGGCTACACCTTC.

CDR3 region: CASRGLTYEQYF. The CDR3 coding sequence is TGTGCCAGCAGGGGGCTTACCTACGAGCAGTACTTC. V usage is TRBV3-1 and J usage is TRBJ2-7; tentatively, D is TRBD1 (5 bases). CDR3 length: 12 amino acids. Trimming took off 6 bases at V and 2 bases at J, with 8 bases between the two ends. Per the germline V gene, CDR1 is LGHDT and CDR2 is YNNKEL (reference sequence).

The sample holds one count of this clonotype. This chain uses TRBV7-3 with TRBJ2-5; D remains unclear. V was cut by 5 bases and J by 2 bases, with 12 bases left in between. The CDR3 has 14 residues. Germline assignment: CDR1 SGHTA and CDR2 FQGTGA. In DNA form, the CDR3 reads TGTGCCAGCAGCCAGAGTGTGGAGCAAGAGACCCAGTACTTC. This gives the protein CASSQSVEQETQYF.